A selection of T cell receptor beta chains follows, all from one sample in a study of cytomegalovirus exposure and HLA in healthy donors. Clones were read by immunoSEQ multiplex PCR, and TCRdb kept only the in-frame ones, dropping some. This table has 87,000 or so clones, approximately 80% appearing once. Sequencing used PBMCs. The receptors were sampled from a woman aged 40 to 55 in good health and CMV-seronegative. Both conserved end residues are part of each CDR3. Fields, in order: J gene, D gene, clone size, V gene, CDR3 protein, CDR3 DNA. The D gene is left open where the match is weak. For some rows the clone size is stated as once, few or many, or as a class when expanded; others skip it.

j_call: TRBJ2-3
d_call: TRBD2
clone_size: .
v_call: TRBV7-9
cdr3_aa: CASSFISGVTDTQYF
cdr3_nt: TGTGCCAGCAGCTTCATTAGCGGGGTCACAGATACGCAGTATTTT

j_call: TRBJ1-1
d_call: .
clone_size: .
v_call: TRBV7-7
cdr3_aa: CASSLIPESEAFF
cdr3_nt: TGTGCTAGCAGCTTAATCCCGGAGAGTGAAGCTTTCTTT

j_call: TRBJ1-6
d_call: .
clone_size: .
v_call: TRBV5-6
cdr3_aa: CASSLLRGTLSLPLHF
cdr3_nt: TGTGCCAGCAGCTTGCTAAGGGGGACACTCTCTTTGCCCCTCCACTTT

j_call: TRBJ2-1
d_call: .
clone_size: few
v_call: TRBV2
cdr3_aa: CASMLRDTGREQFF
cdr3_nt: TGTGCCAGCATGCTCCGGGACACGGGACGTGAGCAGTTCTTC

j_call: TRBJ2-3
d_call: TRBD2
clone_size: .
v_call: TRBV2
cdr3_aa: CASSEQLAGGTDTQYF
cdr3_nt: TGTGCCAGCAGTGAACAACTAGCGGGGGGCACAGATACGCAGTATTTT

j_call: TRBJ2-1
d_call: .
clone_size: once
v_call: TRBV4-3
cdr3_aa: CASSQAGLAYNEQFF
cdr3_nt: TGCGCCAGCAGCCAAGCAGGCCTCGCCTACAATGAGCAGTTCTTC

j_call: TRBJ1-3
d_call: .
clone_size: .
v_call: TRBV5-1
cdr3_aa: CASSFARGGNTIYF
cdr3_nt: TGCGCCAGCAGCTTTGCTAGGGGTGGAAACACCATATATTTT

j_call: TRBJ2-7
d_call: TRBD1
clone_size: .
v_call: TRBV5-1
cdr3_aa: CASSPWGQGGSYEQYF
cdr3_nt: TGCGCCAGCAGTCCCTGGGGACAGGGTGGTTCCTACGAGCAGTACTTC

j_call: TRBJ1-2
d_call: .
clone_size: .
v_call: TRBV6-1
cdr3_aa: CASSPFFGGYTF
cdr3_nt: TGTGCCAGCAGTCCTTTCTTCGGTGGCTACACCTTC

j_call: TRBJ2-7
d_call: TRBD1
clone_size: few
v_call: TRBV25-1
cdr3_aa: CASSRTGVDTYEQYF
cdr3_nt: TGTGCCAGCTCCAGGACAGGGGTTGATACCTACGAGCAGTACTTC

j_call: TRBJ1-5
d_call: .
clone_size: .
v_call: TRBV30
cdr3_aa: CAWSGGGNQPQHF
cdr3_nt: TGTGCCTGGAGTGGAGGGGGAAATCAGCCCCAGCATTTT

j_call: TRBJ1-2
d_call: .
clone_size: .
v_call: TRBV4-1
cdr3_aa: CASSQDVARVDGYTF
cdr3_nt: TGCGCCAGCAGCCAAGATGTTGCGAGGGTCGATGGCTACACCTTC

j_call: TRBJ2-5
d_call: TRBD1
clone_size: .
v_call: TRBV5-1
cdr3_aa: CASSLGVRDREDQYF
cdr3_nt: TGCGCCAGCAGCTTGGGGGTCCGGGACAGGGAGGACCAGTACTTC